The following is a T cell receptor beta chain sequence with its context. This entry belongs to a study of monozygotic twins with inflammatory bowel disease. With the 5' RACE reads reprocessed, TCRdb shows one record per CDR3 protein and no DNA. The sample has about 300,000 distinct CDR3 sequences, and its top ten clones hold 5.6%. The receptor was isolated from a human donor with ulcerative colitis or Crohn's disease, or a healthy co-twin of an affected twin (not recorded which). Sequencing was done on a sample of blood.

The CDR3: CSAATDDGWQYF. The J gene is TRBJ2-7, the V gene TRBV20-1; as DNA is missing, the TRBD1 call by TCRdb cannot be tested. Germline values: CDR1 DFQATT, CDR2 SNEGSKA (reference sequence). The CDR3 has 12 residues.